One sample yielded the 8 T cell receptor beta chains listed below, sequenced in a study of CD8+CD57+ T cells in acquired aplastic anemia. Selection for sequencing was limited to patients who had shown CD8+CD57+ cell expansion by flow cytometry. Profiles of TCR beta VDJ and CDR3 were generated from a genomic DNA template. Via MiXCR, TCRdb re-called the reads, giving one row per CDR3 protein. This table has about 180,000 distinct CDR3 sequences, 63% appearing once. The source material was sorted CD4+, CD8+, or CD8+CD57+ T cells (not recorded which) from PBMCs. The receptor source for this set is a human donor with aplastic anemia.

This chain joins TRBV7-9 and TRBJ1-5; tentative D call: TRBD1 (5 bases). Germline CDR1 reads SEHNR; CDR2 reads FQNEAQ (reference sequence). CDR3 length equals 14 residues. With 1 base removed from V and 4 bases from J, the gap between germline ends came to 8 bases. In nucleotides, the CDR3 is TGTGCCAGCAGCTTAGGACAGTCAAATCAGCCCCAGCATTTT. It is translated as CASSLGQSNQPQHF. Full variable domain (outside the CDR3, taken from reference TRBV7-9 and TRBJ1-5): DTGVSQNPRHKITKRGQNVTFRCDPISEHNRLYWYRQTLGQGPEFLTYFQNEAQLEKSRLLSDRFSAERPKGSFSTLEIQRTEQGDSAMYLCASSLGQSNQPQHFGDGTRLSIL.

The genes are TRBV5-1 and TRBJ2-5; D is perhaps TRBD1 (5 bases). Trimming cost V 2 bases and J 2 bases, with 13 bases left between them. Germline lookup yields CDR1 SGHRS and CDR2 YFSETQ. The CDR3 contains 15 residues. Here the CDR3 reads CASSFQGSWQETQYF. The CDR3 DNA sequence: TGCGCCAGCAGCTTTCAGGGTTCGTGGCAAGAGACCCAGTACTTC.

This clonotype was counted at least ten times. The chain links TRBV7-8 to TRBJ1-4; D call uncertain. Germline CDR1 is SGHVS and CDR2 is FQNEAQ. Trimming cost V 1 base and J 0 bases, with 12 bases left between them. The CDR3 has 17 residues. CDR3 DNA sequence: TGTGCCAGCAGCTTAGGTGGATACGGTACAACTAATGAAAAACTGTTTTTT. Its protein product is CASSLGGYGTTNEKLFF.

This clonotype was counted a single time. This chain joins TRBV15 and TRBJ1-1; D possibly corresponds to TRBD1 (6 bases). CDR1 and CDR2 (germline): LNHNV, YYDKDF (reference sequence). This CDR3 has 15 residues. V lost 6 bases and J lost 7, with 21 bases in between. The DNA of the CDR3 is TGTGCCACCAGTTGGGGGCTTCGGGGGTCGGGTGAAGCTTTCTTT. Amino acid sequence: CATSWGLRGSGEAFF. Supplemented by reference TRBV15 and TRBJ1-1, the full variable domain reads DAMVIQNPRYQVTQFGKPVTLSCSQTLNHNVMYWYQQKSSQAPKLLFHYYDKDFNNEADTPDNFQSRRPNTSFCFLDIRSPGLGDTAMYLCATSWGLRGSGEAFFGQGTRLTVV.

The table lists this clonotype with a count of one. This chain connects TRBV7-3 to TRBJ2-1; possible D gene TRBD1, 6 bases. V lost 3 bases, J lost 7 bases, and 10 bases lay in between. CDR3 length equals 13 residues. Germline V CDR1 and CDR2: SGHTA, FQGTGA. CDR3 sequence: CASSFGQGNEQFF. CDR3 coding DNA: TGTGCCAGCAGCTTTGGTCAGGGGAATGAGCAGTTCTTC. Together with reference TRBV7-3 and TRBJ2-1, the CDR3 gives the full variable domain: GAGVSQTPSNKVTEKGKYVELRCDPISGHTALYWYRQSLGQGPEFLIYFQGTGAADDSGLPNDRFFAVRPEGSVSTLKIQRTERGDSAVYLCASSFGQGNEQFFGPGTRLTVL.

V is TRBV20-1 and J is TRBJ2-1, with TRBD2 matching 9 bases. CDR1 and CDR2 from the germline V gene are DFQATT and SNEGSKA (reference sequence). CDR3 length equals 15 residues. V was clipped by 3 bases and J by 1 base; unmatched bases: 4. CDR3 region: CSASVSGGSYNEQFF. CDR3 bases: TGCAGTGCTAGTGTCAGCGGGGGGTCCTACAATGAGCAGTTCTTC.

On this clonotype: One end of the junction is discordant with germline, which a read error may explain. The gene calls are TRBV9 and TRBJ2-5, with 8 bases identical to TRBD1. The CDR3 sequence is 14 residues long. Germline lookup yields CDR1 SGDLS and CDR2 YYNGEE. This chain's CDR3 is CAISDDRGPETQYF. For the CDR3, the DNA is TGTGCCATCAGCGACGACAGGGGCCCAGAGACCCAGTACTTC.

This clonotype was observed at least ten times. The rearrangement uses TRBV9 and TRBJ1-6; the D is unclear. CDR1 is SGDLS, CDR2 YYNGEE, per germline. V was cut by 2 bases and J by 0 bases, with 6 bases left in between. This CDR3 region has 15 residues. The CDR3 loop reads CASSVGDSYNSPLHF. In DNA, the CDR3 is TGTGCCAGCAGCGTTGGGGACTCCTATAATTCACCCCTCCACTTT.